These 10 T cell receptor beta chains share one sample of origin, sequenced in a study of T cells after posttransplantation cyclophosphamide. Clones were read by immunoSEQ multiplex PCR, and TCRdb kept only the in-frame ones, dropping some. The repertoire holds 8,000 to 10,000 clones, with roughly 80% as singletons. Busulfan-fludarabine conditioning, marrow transplant, and cyclophosphamide on days +3 and +4 were administered. Specimen: PBMCs, collected 1,700 to 2,000 days after a stem cell transplant with posttransplant cyclophosphamide. The source is a female patient aged 40-50 years who received an allogeneic stem cell transplant from a related donor, was CMV-positive, and had no GVHD. Some T cells may be supplied by the graft donor.

This chain uses TRBV5-5 with TRBJ2-2, with TRBD1 identical over 7 bases. Germline CDR1 is SGHKS and CDR2 is YYEKEE (reference sequence). CDR3 size: 15 residues. V shed 1 base and J 4 bases; nucleotides not matched to a gene: 4. CDR3 region: CASSLTGASTGELFF. The CDR3 bases are TGTGCCAGCAGCTTGACAGGGGCCTCCACCGGGGAGCTGTTTTTT.

The chain employs TRBV28 and TRBJ1-5; 8 nucleotides match TRBD1. Germline assignment: CDR1 MDHEN and CDR2 SYDVKM. This CDR3 spans 13 amino acids. V trimming: 7 bases; J trimming: 7 bases; junction bases outside the gene matches: 6. The DNA of the CDR3 is TGTGCCAGCACACCAGGGGGCGCCCAGCCCCAGCATTTT. Protein sequence: CASTPGGAQPQHF.

The chain combines TRBV5-4 with TRBJ2-3, with TRBD1 matching over 8 bases. There are 14 residues in the CDR3. V was pared by 4 bases and J by 4 bases, with 5 bases of the junction left unmatched. Germline CDR1 and CDR2: SGHNT and YYREEE (reference sequence). In DNA, the CDR3 is TGTGCCAGCAGCGCGACAGGGGCGGCAGATACGCAGTATTTT. It translates to CASSATGAADTQYF.

The chain combines TRBV5-1 with TRBJ2-5, with 8 nucleotides matching TRBD2. Germline V gene lookup returns CDR1 SGHRS and CDR2 YFSETQ. The CDR3 consists of 14 residues. V lost 7 bases and J lost 4; bases outside the gene matches: 9. CDR3 coding DNA: TGCGCCAGCGAGTCGAGCGGGGGTCGAGAGACCCAGTACTTC. Its protein is CASESSGGRETQYF.

The rearrangement uses TRBV6-5 and TRBJ2-1; 8 bases are a match to TRBD2. Germline values: CDR1 MNHEY, CDR2 SVGAGI. Unmatched junction bases numbered 10, after V lost 4 bases and J lost 8 bases. The CDR3 runs to 15 residues. The CDR3 region has the DNA TGTGCCAGCAGTTGGACTAGCTTGGGTTTCGATGAGCAGTTCTTC. Protein sequence: CASSWTSLGFDEQFF.

This clone was observed once. This sequence joins TRBV28 and TRBJ2-2, with 9 nucleotides matching TRBD1. CDR1 is MDHEN, CDR2 SYDVKM, per germline. The CDR3 has 16 amino acids. The trim removed 3 bases at V and 6 bases at J, leaving 8 bases unmatched. The CDR3 here is CASSFSTTGGAGELFF. CDR3 nucleotide sequence: TGTGCCAGCAGTTTTTCTACTACAGGGGGCGCCGGGGAGCTGTTTTTT.

V usage is TRBV5-6 and J usage is TRBJ1-5; TRBD1 agrees at 7 bases. V dropped 1 base and J dropped 4; count of bases not matched to a gene: 2. Germline CDR1 SGHDT, CDR2 YYEEEE. The CDR3 is 14 amino acids. For the CDR3, the DNA is TGTGCCAGCAGCTTGAGGACAGGTAATCAGCCCCAGCATTTT. This codes for CASSLRTGNQPQHF.

This CDR3 is CASSGKLGLATAQYF. CDR3 DNA: TGTGCCAGCAGCGGAAAGTTGGGACTAGCCACGGCCCAGTACTTC. V and J are TRBV7-3 and TRBJ2-5; 9 bases match TRBD2. Germline values: CDR1 SGHTA, CDR2 FQGTGA. V shed 5 bases and J 9 bases; nucleotides not matched to a gene: 13. This CDR3 comprises 15 residues.

The chain uses TRBV10-3 and TRBJ2-1; 7 bases line up with TRBD1. The CDR3 loop spans 13 amino acids. The V gene's germline CDR1 is ENHRY and CDR2 SYGVKD. V lost 8 bases and J lost 10; bases outside the gene matches: 11. CDR3 DNA sequence: TGTGCCATCGAGGGCAGGGGGAGAGGGGAGCAGTTCTTC. This gives the protein CAIEGRGRGEQFF.

This sequence joins TRBV15 and TRBJ1-5, with D possibly being TRBD1 (5 bases). In germline, CDR1 is LNHNV, CDR2 YYDKDF (reference sequence). V gave up 1 base and J gave up 2 bases, with 9 bases separating them. The CDR3 is made up of 15 amino acids. CDR3 sequence: CATSRAGLGNQPQHF. For the CDR3, the DNA is TGTGCCACCAGCAGAGCAGGGCTAGGCAATCAGCCCCAGCATTTT.